A selection of T cell receptor beta chains follows, all from one sample in a study of shared clonotypes between healthy human individuals. TCRdb's copy holds only in-frame clones and misses some; the assay was immunoSEQ multiplex PCR. The sample yields around 500,000 clones, around 79% seen once. The sequencing input was PBMCs. All receptors derive from a woman in her thirties or forties in good health. Some clones in this sample may be carry-over from other donors' samples. The CDR3 runs from the conserved cysteine through the conserved F or W. A D gene is named only where the DNA matches it firmly. Clone sizes are given selectively: once, few, many, or a class where the clone is expanded.

.	TRBV9	TRBJ2-3	.	CASSVDYRVHTADTQYF	TGTGCCAGCAGCGTAGACTACAGGGTCCATACCGCTGATACGCAGTATTTT
.	TRBV29-1	TRBJ2-6	.	CSGIQSRANVLTF	TGCAGCGGCATACAAAGTCGGGCCAACGTCCTGACTTTC
.	TRBV5-4	TRBJ2-6	few	CASSIGGLGSSGANVLTF	TGTGCCAGCAGCATAGGGGGGTTGGGGAGCTCTGGGGCCAACGTCCTGACTTTC
TRBD2	TRBV4-2	TRBJ2-2	few	CASSHGASGSMGTGELFF	TGTGCCAGCAGCCATGGAGCTAGCGGGAGTATGGGCACCGGGGAGCTGTTTTTT
.	TRBV27	TRBJ1-5	.	CASSLWAQGRWQPQHF	TGTGCCAGCAGTTTATGGGCGCAGGGTAGATGGCAGCCCCAGCATTTT
TRBD1	TRBV6-5	TRBJ2-7	few	CASSPRDRPYEQYF	TGTGCCAGCAGCCCCCGGGACAGACCATACGAGCAGTACTTC
TRBD2	TRBV7-9	TRBJ2-5	many	CASSKLADVIKTQYF	TGTGCCAGCAGCAAACTAGCGGACGTTATAAAGACCCAGTACTTC
TRBD1	TRBV4-1	TRBJ2-7	.	CASRLGQAPSYEQYF	TGCGCCAGCAGACTGGGACAGGCCCCATCCTACGAGCAGTACTTC
.	TRBV11-2	TRBJ2-1	.	CASSLERYNEQFF	TGTGCCAGCAGCTTAGAAAGGTACAATGAGCAGTTCTTC
.	TRBV30	TRBJ2-7	.	CAWSAGLTGEQYF	TGTGCCTGGAGCGCGGGACTTACGGGCGAGCAGTACTTC
.	TRBV11-3	TRBJ2-1	.	CASSLGGGTYNEQFF	TGTGCCAGCAGCTTAGGGGGCGGGACCTACAATGAGCAGTTCTTC
TRBD1	TRBV5-1	TRBJ2-1	.	CASSLLGTGGNEQFF	TGCGCCAGCAGCTTGTTGGGGACAGGGGGCAATGAGCAGTTCTTC
TRBD1	TRBV14	TRBJ2-3	.	CASSAGQGYRDTQYF	TGTGCCAGCAGCGCGGGACAGGGCTACCGAGATACGCAGTATTTT